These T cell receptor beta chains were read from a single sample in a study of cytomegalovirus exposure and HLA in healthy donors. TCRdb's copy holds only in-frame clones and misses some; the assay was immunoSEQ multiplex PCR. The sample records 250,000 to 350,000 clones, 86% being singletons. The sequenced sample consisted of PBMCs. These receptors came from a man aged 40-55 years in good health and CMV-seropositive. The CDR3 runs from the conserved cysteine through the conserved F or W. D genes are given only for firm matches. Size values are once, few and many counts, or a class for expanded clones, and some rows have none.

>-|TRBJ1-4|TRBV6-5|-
CASSRNRAPNEKLFF
TGTGCCAGCAGTCGCAACAGGGCCCCTAATGAAAAACTGTTTTTT
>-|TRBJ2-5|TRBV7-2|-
CASSPPGDQETQYF
TGTGCCAGCAGCCCTCCCGGAGATCAAGAGACCCAGTACTTC
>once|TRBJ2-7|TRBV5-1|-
CASSSDRYEQYF
TGCGCCAGCAGCTCCGACAGATACGAGCAGTACTTC
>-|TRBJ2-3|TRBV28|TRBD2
CASSLASGSPHTQYF
TGTGCCAGCAGTTTGGCTAGCGGGTCTCCCCATACGCAGTATTTT
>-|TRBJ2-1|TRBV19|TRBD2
CASSIDSGTSGRGSYNEQFF
TGTGCCAGTAGTATAGATTCTGGGACTAGCGGGAGGGGCTCCTACAATGAGCAGTTCTTC
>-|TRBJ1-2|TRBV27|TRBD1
CASSWDRRSYGYTF
TGTGCCAGCAGTTGGGACAGACGATCATATGGCTACACCTTC
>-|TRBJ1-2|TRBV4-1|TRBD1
CASSTPDRGVDYGYTF
TGCGCCAGCAGCACACCAGACAGGGGAGTTGACTATGGCTACACCTTC
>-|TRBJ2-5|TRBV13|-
CASSGSGTPSQETQYF
TGTGCCAGCAGCGGTTCCGGGACACCAAGCCAAGAGACCCAGTACTTC
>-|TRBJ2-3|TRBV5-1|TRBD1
CASTRDSGTDTQYF
TGCGCCAGCACCCGGGACAGCGGCACAGATACGCAGTATTTT
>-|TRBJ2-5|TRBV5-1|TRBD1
CASSLGAGTGVETQYF
TGCGCCAGCAGCTTGGGCGCCGGGACAGGGGTAGAGACCCAGTACTTC
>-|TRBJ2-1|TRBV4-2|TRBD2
CASSPGGSTNEQFF
TGTGCCAGCAGCCCGGGAGGCAGCACCAATGAGCAGTTCTTC
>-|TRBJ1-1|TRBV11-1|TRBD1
CASSQGQGPEAFF
TGTGCCAGCAGCCAAGGACAGGGGCCTGAAGCTTTCTTT
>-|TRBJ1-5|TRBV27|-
CASKKAGYQPQHF
TGTGCCAGCAAAAAAGCGGGGTACCAGCCCCAGCATTTT
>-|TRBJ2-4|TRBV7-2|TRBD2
CASSLAFSGRAKNIQYF
TGTGCCAGCAGCTTAGCGTTCAGCGGGAGGGCAAAAAACATTCAGTACTTC
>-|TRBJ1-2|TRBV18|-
CASSPVRLRGGDGYTF
TGTGCCAGCTCACCCGTCAGACTAAGAGGGGGGGATGGCTACACCTTC
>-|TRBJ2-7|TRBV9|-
CASSVGGDGLYEQYF
TGTGCCAGCAGCGTTGGAGGGGACGGACTCTACGAGCAGTACTTC
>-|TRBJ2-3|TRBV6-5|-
CASKGVGSDTQYF
TGTGCCAGCAAGGGGGTAGGGTCAGATACGCAGTATTTT
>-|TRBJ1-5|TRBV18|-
CASSAYRDYQPQHF
TGTGCCAGCTCAGCTTACAGGGATTATCAGCCCCAGCATTTT
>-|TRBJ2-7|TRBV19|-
CASSTTGSGEQYF
TGTGCCAGTAGTACAACAGGGTCTGGCGAGCAGTACTTC
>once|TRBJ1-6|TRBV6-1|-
CASSGLVPSSYNSPLHF
TGTGCCAGCAGTGGACTCGTGCCAAGCTCCTATAATTCACCCCTCCACTTT
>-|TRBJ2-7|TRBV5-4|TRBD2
CASSPGLAGAYEQYF
TGTGCCAGCAGCCCCGGGCTAGCGGGCGCCTACGAGCAGTACTTC
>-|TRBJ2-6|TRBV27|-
CASSDTGSGANVLTF
TGTGCCAGCAGTGACACAGGCTCTGGGGCCAACGTCCTGACTTTC
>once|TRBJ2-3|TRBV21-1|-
CASKRRRGEADTQYF
TGTGCCAGCAAAAGGAGGAGGGGAGAAGCAGATACGCAGTATTTT
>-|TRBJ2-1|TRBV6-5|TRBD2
CASSQTSGSYNEQFF
TGTGCCAGCAGTCAAACTAGCGGGAGTTACAATGAGCAGTTCTTC
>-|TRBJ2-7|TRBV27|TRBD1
CASSLRPTGVYEQYF
TGTGCCAGCAGCCTAAGGCCAACAGGGGTGTACGAGCAGTACTTC
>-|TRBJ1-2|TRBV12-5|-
CASGRTEDYGYTF
TGTGCTAGTGGTAGGACAGAGGACTATGGCTACACCTTC
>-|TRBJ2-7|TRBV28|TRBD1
CASLSTGGYEQYF
TGTGCCAGCTTGTCGACAGGGGGCTACGAGCAGTACTTC
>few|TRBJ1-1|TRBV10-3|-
CATRERWTEAFF
TGTGCCACTCGGGAGAGGTGGACTGAAGCTTTCTTT
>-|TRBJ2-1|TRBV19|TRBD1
CASSLWTGEAEQFF
TGTGCCAGTAGTCTGTGGACAGGGGAGGCTGAGCAGTTCTTC
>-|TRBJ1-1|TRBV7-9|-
CSSSRQDTEAFF
TGTTCCAGCAGCCGACAGGACACTGAAGCTTTCTTT
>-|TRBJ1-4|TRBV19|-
CATSTNTQGPLSEKLFF
TGTGCCACCTCTACCAATACCCAGGGCCCGCTCAGTGAAAAACTGTTTTTT
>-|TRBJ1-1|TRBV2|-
CARESQGMNTEAFF
TGTGCCAGGGAATCACAGGGAATGAACACTGAAGCTTTCTTT
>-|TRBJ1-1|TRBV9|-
CASSARGTGDGGNTEAFF
TGTGCCAGCAGCGCAAGGGGTACTGGGGACGGGGGGAACACTGAAGCTTTCTTT